This T cell receptor beta chain originates from a study of early T cells in non-severe SARS-CoV-2 infection. This clonotype has at least ten counts. The CDR3 has 15 residues. The junction had 14 bases not matched to a gene; V was cut back by 5 bases and J by 7 bases. Germline CDR1 and CDR2: DFQATT and SNEGSKA (reference sequence). TCRdb processed the 5' RACE reads anew with MiXCR; each CDR3 protein has one entry. The data show about 30,000 distinct CDR3 sequences, about 5% seen once. The chain links TRBV20-1 to TRBJ1-5; 7 bases map to TRBD1. The source of this sequence is an adult who was a healthcare worker with PCR-confirmed SARS-CoV-2 infection or an uninfected control (not recorded which). Sequenced input: whole blood. The chain's CDR3 is CSASGRQGRGQPQHF. In DNA, the CDR3 is TGCAGTGCTTCCGGACGACAGGGTCGGGGACAGCCCCAGCATTTT.